These 30 T cell receptor beta chains share one sample of origin, sequenced in a study of identical twins. Using its own MiXCR run on the 5' RACE reads, TCRdb lists one record per CDR3 protein. The sample shows 500,000 to 650,000 distinct CDR3 sequences, about 20% of them seen only once. The same sample was also studied in work on yellow fever vaccine responses in identical twins.

The sequenced material came from CD4+ T cells sorted from blood. These receptors all come from a woman aged 18-29 years in good health.

The chain joins TRBV12-3 or TRBV12-4 to TRBJ1-5; the D is unclear. Trimming took off 9 bases at V and 0 bases at J, with 6 bases between the two ends. The CDR3 has 12 residues. CDR3 sequence: CASQYSNQPQHF. CDR3 bases: TGTGCCAGTCAATATAGCAATCAGCCCCAGCATTTT.

This clonotype has a handful of counts. The CDR3 region is CSARAGTSGGNNEQFF. The CDR3 coding sequence is TGCAGTGCTAGGGCCGGGACTAGCGGGGGAAACAATGAGCAGTTCTTC. This chain links TRBV20-1 with TRBJ2-1, with TRBD2 matching 14 bases. The CDR3 covers 16 residues. The ends lost 3 bases at V and 5 bases at J; junction bases unmatched: 6. Germline lookup yields CDR1 DFQATT and CDR2 SNEGSKA (reference sequence).

This clonotype was observed a handful of times. The junction shows a germline mismatch at one end, possibly a read error. The chain employs TRBV27 and TRBJ2-7; 9 nucleotides agree with TRBD1. The CDR3 sequence is 16 residues long. CDR1 and CDR2 from the germline V gene are MNHEY and SMNVEV (reference sequence). The CDR3: CASSLSGTGRSYEQYF. The DNA of the CDR3 is TGTGCCAGCAGTCTATCCGGGACAGGGCGGTCCTACGAGCAGTACTTC.

The chain is built from TRBV7-9 and TRBJ2-3; a possible D gene is TRBD2 (6 bases). V lost 5 bases and J 0 bases, leaving 15 bases between the germline ends. This CDR3 has 16 residues. Germline CDR1 is SEHNR and CDR2 is FQNEAQ (reference sequence). CDR3 DNA sequence: TGTGCCAGCAGCCTATATAGCGGAACTAGCACAGATACGCAGTATTTT. It encodes CASSLYSGTSTDTQYF.

The rearrangement links TRBV20-1 to TRBJ1-2, with D unresolved. From germline, CDR1 is DFQATT and CDR2 SNEGSKA (reference sequence). The ends were cut back, 3 bases at V and 4 bases at J, with 6 bases in the middle. The CDR3 covers 11 residues. This chain's CDR3 is CSASKPYGYTF. The CDR3 DNA sequence: TGCAGTGCTAGCAAGCCCTATGGCTACACCTTC.

In this sample, this clonotype turned up a few times. The chain couples TRBV10-3 to TRBJ2-1; 9 nucleotides agree with TRBD2. CDR3 size: 17 residues. After removal of 4 bases from V and 3 bases from J, the junction contained 10 bases not matched to a gene. From germline, CDR1 is ENHRY and CDR2 SYGVKD. Written as DNA, the CDR3 is TGTGCCATCAGTGTTGGGACTAGCTCCCCGGGCTACAATGAGCAGTTCTTC. This translates into CAISVGTSSPGYNEQFF.

This clonotype was counted between two and nine times. This chain joins TRBV5-1 and TRBJ2-2; D call uncertain. The CDR3 has 13 amino acids. V lost 10 bases to trimming and J lost 0 bases, with 10 bases between them. Looked up from germline, CDR1 is SGHRS and CDR2 is YFSETQ. This CDR3 is CAGRAANTGELFF. In DNA form, the CDR3 reads TGCGCCGGTCGGGCGGCGAACACCGGGGAGCTGTTTTTT.

J is TRBJ2-3 and V is TRBV10-1; 8 nucleotides line up with TRBD2. The CDR3 has 15 residues. V lost 6 bases, J lost 1 base, and 6 bases stayed unmatched. The germline CDR1 and CDR2 sequences are WNHNN and SYGVQD (reference sequence). CDR3 region: CASRRSGRGTDTQYF. Here the CDR3 DNA reads TGCGCCAGCAGGAGGAGCGGGAGAGGCACAGATACGCAGTATTTT.

In its sample, this clonotype was seen a few times. The chain joins TRBV5-1 to TRBJ2-1, with D perhaps matching TRBD1 (6 bases). Trimming took 4 bases from V and 8 from J, leaving 13 bases between them. This CDR3 spans 13 amino acids. Germline-derived CDR1 and CDR2 are SGHRS and YFSETQ. The CDR3 coding sequence is TGCGCCAGCAGCGAGGGACAAACCGATGAGCAGTTCTTC. Translated: CASSEGQTDEQFF.

This chain uses TRBV6-4 with TRBJ2-3; TRBD2 is a possible D gene (5 bases). The CDR3 spans 16 residues. The ends were cut back, 2 bases at V and 5 bases at J, with 17 bases in the middle. Germline-derived CDR1 and CDR2 are MRHNA and SNTAGT. The CDR3 reads CASSDLWWLAGDTQYF. The CDR3 nucleotides read TGTGCCAGCAGTGACCTGTGGTGGCTAGCAGGAGATACGCAGTATTTT.

This clonotype was detected only a few times. V is TRBV20-1 and J is TRBJ2-7; 9 bases are a match to TRBD1. Trimming cost V 5 bases and J 5 bases; bases outside gene matches: 7. The CDR3 sequence is 13 residues long. CDR1 and CDR2 from the germline V gene are DFQATT and SNEGSKA (reference sequence). The CDR3: CSASGDRVNEQYV. The CDR3 DNA follows: TGCAGTGCTTCTGGGGACAGGGTCAACGAGCAGTACGTC.

There are a few counts of this clonotype. The chain uses TRBV13 and TRBJ2-2; no clear D. V gave up 4 bases and J gave up 6 bases, with 15 bases separating them. Germline V gives CDR1 PRHDT, CDR2 FYEKMQ (reference sequence). This CDR3 comprises 15 residues. The CDR3 loop reads CASSSWTPRSGELFF. CDR3 DNA sequence: TGTGCCAGCAGCTCTTGGACCCCGCGGTCCGGGGAGCTGTTTTTT. Using reference TRBV13 and TRBJ2-2 for the parts outside the CDR3, the full variable domain is AAGVIQSPRHLIKEKRETATLKCYPIPRHDTVYWYQQGPGQDPQFLISFYEKMQSDKGSIPDRFSAQQFSDYHSELNMSSLELGDSALYFCASSSWTPRSGELFFGEGSRLTVL.

The rearrangement links TRBV24-1 to TRBJ2-5; TRBD1 aligns across 8 bases. This CDR3 is built from 16 residues. Germline trimming cut 3 bases from V and 5 bases from J; bases unmatched to any gene: 10. Germline values: CDR1 KGHDR, CDR2 SFDVKD. The CDR3 is CATSDKDRGLGETQYF. The CDR3 DNA reads TGTGCCACCAGTGATAAAGACAGGGGCCTTGGGGAGACCCAGTACTTC.

The table lists this clonotype with a few counts. The V and J genes are TRBV10-3 and TRBJ2-5, with D perhaps matching TRBD2 (5 bases). CDR1 and CDR2 (germline): ENHRY, SYGVKD. CDR3 size: 13 residues. V was pared by 4 bases and J by 5 bases, with 11 bases between. CDR3 loop: CAISVTRGETQYF. Here the CDR3 DNA reads TGTGCCATCAGTGTGACCCGAGGGGAGACCCAGTACTTC.

DNA for the CDR3: TGTGCCAGCAGCCTGGGGGCCAGGGACGGCTCCTACGAGCAGTACTTC. As protein: CASSLGARDGSYEQYF. V and J are TRBV5-5 and TRBJ2-7, with D tentatively TRBD1 (6 bases). CDR1 and CDR2 (germline): SGHKS, YYEKEE (reference sequence). V lost 4 bases and J 0 bases, leaving 17 bases between the germline ends. The CDR3 totals 16 residues.

This clonotype was picked up a small number of times. The CDR3 DNA reads TGTGCCAGCAGCGTAAGTGTAAACCTGGCAAACACCATATATTTT. As protein: CASSVSVNLANTIYF. The chain joins TRBV9 to TRBJ1-3; D gene unclear. Germline values: CDR1 SGDLS, CDR2 YYNGEE. This CDR3 spans 15 amino acids. Trimming took 1 base from V and 6 from J, leaving 14 bases between them. Combining the CDR3 with reference TRBV9 and TRBJ1-3 gives the whole variable domain DSGVTQTPKHLITATGQRVTLRCSPRSGDLSVYWYQQSLDQGLQFLIQYYNGEERAKGNILERFSAQQFPDLHSELNLSSLELGDSALYFCASSVSVNLANTIYFGEGSWLTVV.

The V gene is TRBV7-9, the J gene TRBJ2-2; D is unresolved. V was pared by 1 base and J by 1 base, with 7 bases between. Looked up from germline, CDR1 is SEHNR and CDR2 is FQNEAQ (reference sequence). The CDR3 contains 15 residues. CDR3 residues: CASSLESVNTGELFF. CDR3 DNA: TGTGCCAGCAGCTTAGAATCCGTGAACACCGGGGAGCTGTTTTTT.

This clonotype was seen more than once but under ten times. The CDR3 region has the DNA TGTGCCAGCAGCCCGAGTACCACAGGGGGCACCGGGGAGCTGTTTTTT. Its protein product is CASSPSTTGGTGELFF. The chain carries TRBV12-3 or TRBV12-4 and TRBJ2-2, with 8 bases matching TRBD1. The CDR3 has 16 amino acids. V was clipped by 6 bases and J by 4 bases; unmatched bases: 10.

The V gene is TRBV5-6, the J gene TRBJ2-6; unclear D gene. V lost 5 bases, J lost 2 bases, and 11 bases lay in between. In germline, CDR1 is SGHDT, CDR2 YYEEEE. This CDR3 has 15 residues. The CDR3 loop is CASSSFGAGANVLTF. As DNA, the CDR3 is TGTGCCAGCAGTTCCTTCGGAGCTGGGGCCAACGTCCTGACTTTC. The complete variable domain, with remaining parts taken from reference TRBV5-6 and TRBJ2-6, reads DAGVTQSPTHLIKTRGQQVTLRCSPKSGHDTVSWYQQALGQGPQFIFQYYEEEERQRGNFPDRFSGHQFPNYSSELNVNALLLGDSALYLCASSSFGAGANVLTFGAGSRLTVL.

The rearrangement joins TRBV27 to TRBJ2-3; 8 bases align to TRBD2. This CDR3 spans 16 amino acids. Germline CDR1 MNHEY, CDR2 SMNVEV (reference sequence). V lost 3 bases to trimming and J lost 2 bases; unmatched junction nucleotides: 7. The CDR3 spells CASSFYSGNPTDTQYF. In DNA, the CDR3 is TGTGCCAGCAGTTTTTATAGCGGGAACCCCACAGATACGCAGTATTTT.

The rearrangement joins TRBV7-8 to TRBJ2-3; no firm D call. This CDR3 has 13 residues. Per germline, CDR1 SGHVS and CDR2 FQNEAQ. V lost 3 bases, J lost 5 bases, and 9 bases lay in between. CDR3 sequence (DNA): TGTGCCAGCAGCTTCTTAACGGGAGATACGCAGTATTTT. As protein: CASSFLTGDTQYF.

The chain recombines TRBV5-6 with TRBJ2-3; D possibly uses TRBD1 or TRBD2 (5 bases each). Germline CDR1 SGHDT, CDR2 YYEEEE. The CDR3 contains 15 residues. V was clipped by 0 bases and J by 3 bases, with 11 bases between them. This chain's CDR3 is CASSLALGETDTQYF. CDR3 bases: TGTGCCAGCAGCTTGGCACTGGGGGAGACAGATACGCAGTATTTT. The full variable domain, completed using reference TRBV5-6 and TRBJ2-3, is DAGVTQSPTHLIKTRGQQVTLRCSPKSGHDTVSWYQQALGQGPQFIFQYYEEEERQRGNFPDRFSGHQFPNYSSELNVNALLLGDSALYLCASSLALGETDTQYFGPGTRLTVL.

This clonotype was counted between two and nine times. This chain connects TRBV5-1 to TRBJ2-6, with TRBD2 matching 8 bases. CDR3 length equals 18 residues. Germline V gene lookup returns CDR1 SGHRS and CDR2 YFSETQ. Trimming cost V 0 bases and J 0 bases; bases outside gene matches: 5. CDR3 DNA: TGCGCCAGCAGCTTGGTGGCGGGGGGTACCTCTGGGGCCAACGTCCTGACTTTC. It translates to CASSLVAGGTSGANVLTF.

The J gene is TRBJ1-1, the V gene TRBV20-1; the D gene is possibly TRBD1 (6 bases). This CDR3 spans 14 amino acids. Per the germline V gene, CDR1 is DFQATT and CDR2 is SNEGSKA (reference sequence). The V end was cut by 6 bases, the J end by 1 base, with 15 bases between. Written as DNA, the CDR3 is TGCAGTGCCATCGAACGGACAGCGAACACTGAAGCTTTCTTT. Its protein is CSAIERTANTEAFF.

The chain carries TRBV5-1 and TRBJ2-1; D remains ambiguous. This CDR3 has 13 residues. V shed 7 bases and J shed 4 bases, with 12 bases lying between them. CDR1 and CDR2 from the germline V gene are SGHRS and YFSETQ. The CDR3, as DNA: TGCGCCAGCGCGACGCCCCAGTACAATGAGCAGTTCTTC. It yields the protein CASATPQYNEQFF.

This clonotype was detected only a few times. The V gene is TRBV6-1, the J gene TRBJ2-2, with D hard to call. Germline V gene data show CDR1 as MNHNS and CDR2 as SASEGT. The CDR3 is made up of 13 amino acids. Trimming shortened V by 5 bases and J by 4 bases, and 8 bases separated the two germline ends. The CDR3 is CASSTTTTGELFF. CDR3 DNA: TGTGCCAGCAGTACGACAACCACCGGGGAGCTGTTTTTT.

This clonotype was picked up a small number of times. The chain is built from TRBV27 and TRBJ2-1; perhaps TRBD1 as D (6 bases). Germline CDR1 reads MNHEY; CDR2 reads SMNVEV (reference sequence). This CDR3 region has 15 residues. V lost 6 bases, J lost 5 bases, and 17 bases lay in between. CDR3 sequence: CASSLNRARDNEQFF. The CDR3 nucleotides read TGTGCCAGCAGCCTTAACAGGGCCCGGGACAATGAGCAGTTCTTC.

This chain joins TRBV7-9 and TRBJ2-2, with 8 positions matching TRBD2. The J segment lost 2 bases and the V segment lost 5 bases, leaving 4 bases of the junction unmatched. The CDR3 spans 15 residues. In germline, CDR1 is SEHNR, CDR2 FQNEAQ (reference sequence). The CDR3 is CASSIVAGNTGELFF. The CDR3 region has the DNA TGTGCCAGCAGCATCGTAGCGGGAAACACCGGGGAGCTGTTTTTT. Filled out from reference TRBV7-9 and TRBJ2-2, the complete variable domain reads DTGVSQNPRHKITKRGQNVTFRCDPISEHNRLYWYRQTLGQGPEFLTYFQNEAQLEKSRLLSDRFSAERPKGSFSTLEIQRTEQGDSAMYLCASSIVAGNTGELFFGEGSRLTVL.

The V call is TRBV7-9, the J call TRBJ2-2, with D maybe TRBD2 (6 bases). V was trimmed by 3 bases and J by 5 bases, leaving 13 bases between them. The CDR3 contains 15 residues. The V gene's germline CDR1 is SEHNR and CDR2 FQNEAQ (reference sequence). In DNA form, the CDR3 reads TGTGCCAGCAGCTTTGTCGGGGGACGGACCGGGGAGCTGTTTTTT. It encodes CASSFVGGRTGELFF.

V gene TRBV14 combines with J gene TRBJ1-6; 10 nucleotides line up with TRBD1. CDR3 length: 15 residues. V lost 3 bases to trimming and J lost 9 bases; unmatched junction nucleotides: 5. CDR1 and CDR2 from the germline V gene are SGHDN and FVKESK. The CDR3 bases are TGTGCCAGCAGCCAGACAGGGGGCCTTTTTTCACCCCTCCACTTT. Encoded protein: CASSQTGGLFSPLHF.